This is a list of T cell receptor beta chains from one sample in a study of blood T cell repertoires in COVID-19. Here immunoSEQ multiplex PCR was the method, and the copy in TCRdb shows in-frame clones only, minus some. The sample consists of more than 95,000 clones, 90% of them appearing once. The sample comprised peripheral blood. Source of these receptors: a man in his 60s with acute or convalescent COVID-19. CDR3s include the opening cysteine and the closing phenylalanine or tryptophan. D genes are given only for firm matches. Rows give clone size only sometimes, using once, few, many, or a class for an expanded clone.

j_gene: TRBJ2-1
d_gene: .
abundance: .
v_gene: TRBV21-1
CDR3aa: CASSKLGGGTYNEQFF
CDR3nt: TGTGCCAGCAGCAAATTGGGCGGGGGGACCTACAATGAGCAGTTCTTC

j_gene: TRBJ1-2
d_gene: .
abundance: once
v_gene: TRBV14
CDR3aa: CASSQVFRGGYTF
CDR3nt: TGTGCCAGCAGCCAAGTTTTTAGGGGGGGCTACACCTTC

j_gene: TRBJ1-1
d_gene: .
abundance: .
v_gene: TRBV12-3/TRBV12-4
CDR3aa: CASSLAAVAFF
CDR3nt: TGTGCCAGCAGTTTAGCAGCGGTAGCTTTCTTT

j_gene: TRBJ1-6
d_gene: TRBD1
abundance: few
v_gene: TRBV3-1/TRBV3-2
CDR3aa: CASSLFGTALYF
CDR3nt: TGTGCCAGCTCTTTGTTCGGGACAGCCCTATACTTT

j_gene: TRBJ1-1
d_gene: .
abundance: few
v_gene: TRBV19
CDR3aa: CASSRRWDTEAFF
CDR3nt: TGTGCCAGTAGTAGGAGGTGGGACACTGAAGCTTTCTTT

j_gene: TRBJ1-1
d_gene: TRBD1
abundance: .
v_gene: TRBV4-1
CDR3aa: CASRPGGTVNTEAFF
CDR3nt: TGCGCCAGCAGACCGGGGGGGACAGTGAACACTGAAGCTTTCTTT

j_gene: TRBJ1-2
d_gene: TRBD1
abundance: once
v_gene: TRBV2
CDR3aa: CASSVTGWGYTF
CDR3nt: TGTGCCAGCAGTGTGACAGGGTGGGGCTACACCTTC

j_gene: TRBJ2-3
d_gene: .
abundance: .
v_gene: TRBV7-2
CDR3aa: CASSFRGASTDTQYF
CDR3nt: TGTGCCAGCAGCTTCAGGGGTGCTAGCACAGATACGCAGTATTTT

j_gene: TRBJ1-2
d_gene: .
abundance: .
v_gene: TRBV2
CDR3aa: CASRTGVGYTF
CDR3nt: TGTGCCAGCAGAACGGGGGTTGGCTACACCTTC

j_gene: TRBJ1-6
d_gene: .
abundance: .
v_gene: TRBV6-1
CDR3aa: CASSEAESYPPLHF
CDR3nt: TGTGCCAGCAGTGAAGCCGAGAGTTATCCACCCCTCCACTTT

j_gene: TRBJ1-5
d_gene: .
abundance: .
v_gene: TRBV2
CDR3aa: CASFEGGQGNQPQHF
CDR3nt: TGTGCCAGCTTTGAGGGTGGTCAAGGGAATCAGCCCCAGCATTTT

j_gene: TRBJ1-2
d_gene: TRBD1
abundance: .
v_gene: TRBV3-1/TRBV3-2
CDR3aa: CASSLFSGGGLYTF
CDR3nt: TGTGCCAGCAGCCTTTTTTCAGGGGGAGGACTCTACACCTTC

j_gene: TRBJ1-5
d_gene: TRBD1
abundance: .
v_gene: TRBV4-2
CDR3aa: CASSAEGATLSAQHF
CDR3nt: TGTGCCAGCAGCGCCGAGGGGGCGACGCTGTCAGCCCAGCATTTT

j_gene: TRBJ1-1
d_gene: .
abundance: .
v_gene: TRBV10-3
CDR3aa: CAIRGVAGNTEAFF
CDR3nt: TGTGCCATCAGAGGCGTCGCGGGGAACACTGAAGCTTTCTTT

j_gene: TRBJ1-2
d_gene: TRBD1
abundance: .
v_gene: TRBV27
CDR3aa: CASSPRQGYYGYTF
CDR3nt: TGTGCCAGCAGTCCCCGACAGGGTTACTATGGCTACACCTTC

j_gene: TRBJ1-5
d_gene: TRBD1
abundance: .
v_gene: TRBV7-8
CDR3aa: CASGQGRGDQPQHF
CDR3nt: TGTGCCAGCGGACAGGGGAGAGGGGATCAGCCCCAGCATTTT

j_gene: TRBJ1-2
d_gene: .
abundance: .
v_gene: TRBV13
CDR3aa: CASSLGGHQTNYGYTF
CDR3nt: TGTGCCAGCAGCTTAGGGGGACACCAAACTAACTATGGCTACACCTTC

j_gene: TRBJ2-3
d_gene: .
abundance: .
v_gene: TRBV2
CDR3aa: CASSGATYTDTQYF
CDR3nt: TGTGCCAGCAGTGGGGCAACCTACACAGATACGCAGTATTTT

j_gene: TRBJ1-2
d_gene: TRBD1
abundance: .
v_gene: TRBV3-1/TRBV3-2
CDR3aa: CASSQGTGVGYTF
CDR3nt: TGTGCCAGCAGCCAAGGGACAGGGGTTGGCTACACCTTC

j_gene: TRBJ1-1
d_gene: .
abundance: .
v_gene: TRBV19
CDR3aa: CASSIPLKNTEAFF
CDR3nt: TGTGCCAGTAGTATCCCCCTTAAAAACACTGAAGCTTTCTTT

j_gene: TRBJ1-6
d_gene: TRBD1
abundance: .
v_gene: TRBV2
CDR3aa: CASSTDRVHGSPLHF
CDR3nt: TGTGCCAGCAGTACGGACAGGGTGCATGGATCACCCCTCCACTTT

j_gene: TRBJ1-4
d_gene: .
abundance: .
v_gene: TRBV19
CDR3aa: CASRQAATNEKLFF
CDR3nt: TGTGCTAGTAGACAGGCTGCAACTAATGAAAAACTGTTTTTT

j_gene: TRBJ2-3
d_gene: .
abundance: .
v_gene: TRBV6-5
CDR3aa: CASNRDSSPDTQYF
CDR3nt: TGTGCCAGTAACCGGGACTCGTCCCCGGATACGCAGTATTTT

j_gene: TRBJ2-2
d_gene: .
abundance: .
v_gene: TRBV6-5
CDR3aa: CASRRNTGELFF
CDR3nt: TGTGCCAGCAGGCGAAACACCGGGGAGCTGTTTTTT

j_gene: TRBJ1-2
d_gene: TRBD1
abundance: .
v_gene: TRBV5-5
CDR3aa: CASSLWDSTLYGYTF
CDR3nt: TGTGCCAGCAGCTTGTGGGACAGCACCCTCTATGGCTACACCTTC

j_gene: TRBJ2-2
d_gene: .
abundance: .
v_gene: TRBV14
CDR3aa: CASSQGATPRDTGELFF
CDR3nt: TGTGCCAGCAGCCAAGGCGCGACACCGCGAGACACCGGGGAGCTGTTTTTT

j_gene: TRBJ2-2
d_gene: .
abundance: .
v_gene: TRBV5-1
CDR3aa: CASSLSVGAGELFF
CDR3nt: TGCGCCAGCAGCTTAAGCGTAGGTGCCGGGGAGCTGTTTTTT

j_gene: TRBJ1-1
d_gene: TRBD1
abundance: .
v_gene: TRBV18
CDR3aa: CASSPTPPGQGVLNTEAFF
CDR3nt: TGTGCCAGCTCGCCCACACCCCCGGGACAGGGGGTCTTGAACACTGAAGCTTTCTTT

j_gene: TRBJ2-3
d_gene: .
abundance: .
v_gene: TRBV5-1
CDR3aa: CASSLEAGFRSDTQYF
CDR3nt: TGCGCCAGCAGCTTGGAAGCAGGCTTCCGATCAGATACGCAGTATTTT

j_gene: TRBJ1-4
d_gene: .
abundance: few
v_gene: TRBV5-1
CDR3aa: CASSLGQKNEKLFF
CDR3nt: TGCGCCAGCAGCCTCGGACAGAAAAATGAAAAACTGTTTTTT

j_gene: TRBJ2-1
d_gene: TRBD2
abundance: .
v_gene: TRBV4-2
CDR3aa: CASSQEGLAGTNEQFF
CDR3nt: TGTGCCAGCAGCCAAGAAGGACTAGCGGGTACCAATGAGCAGTTCTTC

j_gene: TRBJ2-5
d_gene: .
abundance: .
v_gene: TRBV11-2
CDR3aa: CASSLEGYGHQTQYF
CDR3nt: TGTGCCAGCAGCTTAGAGGGCTATGGGCATCAGACCCAGTACTTC

j_gene: TRBJ1-2
d_gene: .
abundance: few
v_gene: TRBV6-4
CDR3aa: CASSDIGREASGYTF
CDR3nt: TGTGCCAGCAGTGACATAGGCAGGGAAGCGAGCGGCTACACCTTC

j_gene: TRBJ2-1
d_gene: .
abundance: once
v_gene: TRBV5-1
CDR3aa: CASSLEGLGLYNEQFF
CDR3nt: TGCGCCAGCAGCTTGGAAGGTCTTGGGCTCTACAATGAGCAGTTCTTC

j_gene: TRBJ1-2
d_gene: .
abundance: .
v_gene: TRBV12-5
CDR3aa: CASGLVPITPGGYTF
CDR3nt: TGTGCTAGTGGTTTGGTACCGATCACCCCCGGTGGCTACACCTTC

j_gene: TRBJ1-5
d_gene: .
abundance: .
v_gene: TRBV20-1
CDR3aa: CSATELSRGPQHF
CDR3nt: TGCAGTGCTACTGAGCTGTCCCGGGGGCCCCAGCATTTT

j_gene: TRBJ1-4
d_gene: .
abundance: .
v_gene: TRBV6-4
CDR3aa: CASSGGRINEKLFF
CDR3nt: TGTGCCAGCAGCGGGGGGCGGATTAATGAAAAACTGTTTTTT

j_gene: TRBJ2-1
d_gene: .
abundance: .
v_gene: TRBV30
CDR3aa: CAWSVEVNEQFF
CDR3nt: TGTGCCTGGAGTGTAGAGGTCAATGAGCAGTTCTTC

j_gene: TRBJ1-2
d_gene: TRBD1
abundance: .
v_gene: TRBV5-5
CDR3aa: CASSSGQGALANYGYTF
CDR3nt: TGTGCCAGCAGCTCTGGACAGGGGGCTCTAGCTAACTATGGCTACACCTTC

j_gene: TRBJ2-5
d_gene: TRBD2
abundance: .
v_gene: TRBV7-9
CDR3aa: CASSLGTSGGQETQYF
CDR3nt: TGTGCCAGCAGCTTAGGAACTAGCGGGGGCCAAGAGACCCAGTACTTC

j_gene: TRBJ1-2
d_gene: .
abundance: .
v_gene: TRBV6-5
CDR3aa: CASSLISGGGYGYTF
CDR3nt: TGTGCCAGCAGTTTGATATCCGGGGGGGGCTATGGCTACACCTTC